The rows below give T cell receptor beta chains drawn from one sample of a study of monozygotic twins with inflammatory bowel disease. TCRdb reprocessed the 5' RACE reads, with one entry per CDR3 protein and no DNA. The sample data list 300,000 to 400,000 distinct CDR3 sequences. The material sequenced was blood. Receptors originate from a human donor with ulcerative colitis or Crohn's disease, or a healthy co-twin of an affected twin (not recorded which). The CDR3 runs from the conserved cysteine through the conserved F or W.

J | V | CDR3
TRBJ2-1 | TRBV7-7 | CASSLRILAGGDNEQFF
TRBJ2-2 | TRBV23-1 | CASSPPGPNTGELFF
TRBJ2-4 | TRBV20-1 | CSATTYFSEYF
TRBJ2-2 | TRBV28 | CASSLYGLTLTGELFF
TRBJ1-1 | TRBV6-2/TRBV6-3 | CASSYLTWTEDNTEAFF
TRBJ2-5 | TRBV21-1 | CASSYGQLQETQYF
TRBJ2-3 | TRBV29-1 | CSVGSGDTTDTQYF
TRBJ2-7 | TRBV10-2 | CASSELLTEQYF
TRBJ2-4 | TRBV5-6 | CASSAREEGRAKNIQYF
TRBJ2-1 | TRBV4-2 | CASSQEVSGVSSYNEQFF
TRBJ2-1 | TRBV6-2/TRBV6-3 | CASSYDGGRGQFF
TRBJ1-4 | TRBV6-5 | CASSYSRREGKLFF
TRBJ2-3 | TRBV6-4 | CASSLPKLNTDTQYF
TRBJ2-2 | TRBV6-2/TRBV6-3 | CATQTSGGISVTGELFF
TRBJ2-7 | TRBV16 | CASSQGGAHEQYF
TRBJ1-5 | TRBV12-3/TRBV12-4 | CASVDRGNQPQHF
TRBJ2-3 | TRBV12-3/TRBV12-4 | CAITAGLRRTDTQYF
TRBJ1-1 | TRBV7-3 | CASSLSTAGYPTEAFF
TRBJ1-5 | TRBV7-6 | CASSLGDTRNQPQHF
TRBJ2-7 | TRBV18 | CASSLQGGTEQYF
TRBJ2-7 | TRBV10-3 | CAISSTGAQFSYEQYF
TRBJ2-7 | TRBV11-2 | CASSLDQGRYEQYF
TRBJ1-2 | TRBV18 | CASSPRPRDIYYGYTF
TRBJ2-2 | TRBV7-3 | CASSPESAWGTGELFF
TRBJ2-3 | TRBV7-9 | CASLYRGTDTQYF
TRBJ2-7 | TRBV20-1 | CSARTSGVYEQYF
TRBJ1-2 | TRBV7-2 | CASTRSPYGYTF
TRBJ2-7 | TRBV28 | CASRGRLETGTEVIEQYF
TRBJ2-1 | TRBV4-2 | CASSQDSGGGLRNEQFF
TRBJ2-3 | TRBV4-3 | CASSQDHRLDYSTDTQYF
TRBJ2-7 | TRBV20-1 | CSVSRGALSYEQYF
TRBJ2-2 | TRBV28 | CASSSPGQPNTEELFF
TRBJ2-7 | TRBV27 | CASSSGSPSREQYF
TRBJ1-2 | TRBV7-8 | CASSLGQGRGYGYTF
TRBJ2-3 | TRBV5-1 | CASSFGQHGEYF
TRBJ2-3 | TRBV12-3/TRBV12-4 | CASSILRGADTQYF
TRBJ2-1 | TRBV6-2/TRBV6-3 | CASSSLAYEQFF
TRBJ2-7 | TRBV25-1 | CASSEYAKWGQGSYEQYF
TRBJ2-6 | TRBV27 | CASSKVSGANVLTF
TRBJ2-3 | TRBV19 | CASTPAGRPSTDTQYF
TRBJ1-5 | TRBV6-2/TRBV6-3 | CASKPGHYLISNQPQHF